This section outlines one T cell receptor (beta chain) sequence together with its context. The entry originates in a study of T-cell reconstitution after alpha-beta-depleted transplantation in children. Germline CDR1 and CDR2: MNHEY and SVGEGT. The CDR3 runs to 16 residues. V lost 2 bases and J lost 5, with 18 bases in between. Unique molecular identifiers were used in preparing the TCRbeta library. TCRdb redid the calling of the PCR reads with MiXCR, one entry per CDR3 protein. The table includes around 480,000 distinct CDR3 sequences, approximately 30% detected once. The starting material was PBMCs from the stem cell graft donor, obtained from the stem cell graft. The chain links TRBV6-2 or TRBV6-3 to TRBJ2-5, with D perhaps assigned TRBD1 or TRBD2 (6 bases each). This TCR came from a human donor who donated a stem cell graft to a child with aplastic anemia. DNA for the CDR3: TGTGCCAGCAGTTACCTGTTGTGGGGGGCGAAGGAGACCCAGTACTTC. Its protein is CASSYLLWGAKETQYF.